This TCR beta chain was profiled in a study of shared clonotypes between healthy human individuals (dated by TCRdb to the early 2020s). About the full investigation: The cohort comprised two women and a few men aged 18 to 49 years. Leukapheresis yielded between about 0.94 and 9 billion PBMCs per donor. For each donor, CD4 naive and CD4 memory were each run on three plates, CD8 naive on two plates, and CD8 memory on one plate. To estimate repertoire size and how much clonotype sharing occurs between individuals, the study deeply sequenced the blood TCR repertoires of five healthy adults. To increase sequencing depth and limit assay-specific biases, different laboratories used diverse techniques to prepare libraries and sequence TCR repertoires.

On this clone: No antigen is known for it. Base qualities are not provided; no much larger clone lies one nucleotide away.

V is shortened by 3 bases, J by 8 bases, and the region joining them spans 8 bases. CDR1 is given as MNHEY and CDR2 as SMNVEV, both from the germline V gene (reference sequence). The CDR3, from cysteine to phenylalanine, totals 11 residues. This entry keeps only the CDR3 DNA: 33 bases, framed from base 1. The research as a whole found: Larger estimated clonotype richness was generally found for naive subsets than for memory subsets. Across a few donors, approximately 5% of naive CD4, roughly 3.5% of naive CD8, roughly 2.3% of memory CD4, and around 0.4% of memory CD8 clonotypes were shared. Sampling was restricted to blood, and TCR repertoires in tissue are likely to differ from TCR repertoires in blood. Compared with non-shared clonotypes, the clonotypes found in all four sorted-subset donors had higher generation probabilities. Pairwise subsampling led to the expectation that sequencing depth would affect the degree of clonotype sharing among donors. Rarefaction of sorted-subset datasets indicated incomplete sequencing despite the large sequencing depth. The small number of donors limited the genetic and exposure-history diversity represented.

CD8 naive samples consisted of CD45RO-negative cells that were positively selected for CCR7, yielding a CD45RA+CCR7+ population without TemRA cells. Donors were healthy HIV-negative adults with no recently reported acute infections or vaccinations. Only Caucasian adults living in Nashville, Tennessee, USA were represented among the donors. After blood collection by leukapheresis, PBMCs were isolated using Ficoll-Histopaque density gradient centrifugation and then cryopreserved in the vapor phase of liquid nitrogen. Purity and quantity of every magnetically sorted T cell population were checked by analytical flow cytometry. Each sorted fraction had its genomic DNA isolated and then quantified by UV absorbance on a Nanodrop 2000c. TCR CDR3 regions were amplified from genomic DNA by multiplex PCR using the deep immunoSEQ assay. Genomic DNA extracted from each cell subset was distributed evenly over all wells of several immunoSEQ 96-well plates, and each plate served as one replicate. For sorted subsets, each replicate PCR was loaded with 150 to 250 ng genomic DNA, equivalent to about 30,000 T cell genomes. The purified libraries were quantified using a Qubit 3.0 fluorometer, sized with a Bioanalyzer 2100, and then quantified again using the KAPA Library Quantification kit. Every immunoSEQ 96-well plate was sequenced on a dedicated single-read 150-cycle Illumina NextSeq 550 flow cell. Concerning the study's data processing: The immunoSEQ output contained only junctional sequences without quality scores, so filtering could not match that applied to full-length reads. Sequences were annotated with PyIR, a Python wrapper for IgBLAST v1.9, and V/J genes and CDR3 were assigned using IMGT germline references. Reads were removed for weak V/J assignments (E-value above 1e-6), missing CDR3, stop codons, out-of-frame junctions, or ambiguous translated residues. V3J clonotypes were defined as sequences sharing the same inferred V gene, J gene, and CDR3 amino acid sequence. To compute the percentage overlap between repertoires, the number of shared unique clonotypes was divided by the size of the smaller repertoire. Three approaches were used to assess repertoire richness: RTK rarefaction, the Chao1 estimator, and Recon v2.1 estimates of unobserved clonotypes. Generation probabilities for all TCRbeta clonotypes obtained by the gDNA method from a handful of donors were computed using OLGA. The immuneACCESS repertoire file appears here via TCRdb, limited to in-frame rearrangements. These files lack a portion of the clones; in checked studies, under half of the deficit traces to unresolved V genes, and the cause of the others is not known. That table gives V, J and clone size, and the DNA gave D and trimming. This sample gives approximately 2,000,000 clones in total; just under 95% of them show up just once. The top ten clones comprise 1.5% to 2% of the sample.

The sequence was obtained from a man younger than 30 in good health. Some clones in this sample may be carry-over from other donors' samples. The material sequenced was naive CD8+ T cells from PBMCs. This specimen's cell subset or site label, per the study, means: CD45RA+CCR7+. In this chain, TRBV27 is recombined with TRBJ2-7; TRBD2 is a possible D gene, resting on 6 matching bases. The CDR3 reads as follows: CASSFGGKQYF. The sequenced DNA: TGTGCCAGCAGTTTCGGCGGGAAGCAGTACTTC.